This T cell receptor (beta chain) was sequenced for a study of vaccination effects on CD4 cells after COVID-19. At the level of the study: Participants were given two doses of BNT162b2 or mRNA-1273 vaccine. Study-wide points: Clones arising from infection and from vaccination showed marked clonal contraction late after vaccination.

The CDR3 is 15 residues long. Deletions cut 6 bases from V and 5 bases from J, with 19 bases between. CDR1 is MNHEY, CDR2 SMNVEV, per germline (reference sequence). Measured with immunoSEQ multiplex PCR; TCRdb has only the in-frame clones, and not every one. The sample has 55,000 to 90,000 clones, 60% to 75% seen once; the top ten hold around 5%. CD4+ T cells specific for antigen were expanded with viral peptide pools by the ViraFEST assay before sequencing. The authors isolated CD4+ T cells after 10 days of culture. Documented for the person is a PCR-confirmed SARS-CoV-2 infection occurring between March and December 2020. It was on days 3 and 7 that half the medium was replaced with IL-2 medium. Comment on this clone: Its target is unknown.

This specimen consisted of CD4+ T cells from PBMCs cultured with HIV peptides, obtained before COVID-19 vaccination. Subset specified: HIV-1 Nef peptide pool negative control/reference culture. This chain uses TRBV27 with TRBJ1-2; TRBD1 is a possible D gene (6 bases). The clonotype comes from a human donor who had a prior SARS-CoV-2 infection. The CDR3 spells CASSPPGTPVYGYTF. CDR3 sequence (DNA): TGTGCCAGCAGCCCTCCCGGGACACCAGTTTATGGCTACACCTTC.